This T cell receptor beta chain was observed in a study of CD8 T cells in ankylosing spondylitis. The CDR3 has 15 amino acids. V shed 4 bases and J 0 bases; nucleotides not matched to a gene: 6. Germline lookup yields CDR1 SQVTM and CDR2 ANQGSEA. Using its own MiXCR run on the 5' RACE reads, TCRdb lists one record per CDR3 protein. The sample shows about 220,000 distinct CDR3 sequences, 25% to 30% of them seen only once. This clonotype occurred many times. The TCR sequence derives from a male donor with ankylosing spondylitis or in good health (not recorded which). This chain joins TRBV29-1 and TRBJ2-4; 7 bases match TRBD2. Sequencing was carried out using blood, either unsorted or a sorted T cell fraction (not recorded which). Here the CDR3 reads CSVAGTTEAKNIQYF. In DNA form, the CDR3 reads TGCAGCGTTGCCGGGACTACCGAAGCCAAAAACATTCAGTACTTC.